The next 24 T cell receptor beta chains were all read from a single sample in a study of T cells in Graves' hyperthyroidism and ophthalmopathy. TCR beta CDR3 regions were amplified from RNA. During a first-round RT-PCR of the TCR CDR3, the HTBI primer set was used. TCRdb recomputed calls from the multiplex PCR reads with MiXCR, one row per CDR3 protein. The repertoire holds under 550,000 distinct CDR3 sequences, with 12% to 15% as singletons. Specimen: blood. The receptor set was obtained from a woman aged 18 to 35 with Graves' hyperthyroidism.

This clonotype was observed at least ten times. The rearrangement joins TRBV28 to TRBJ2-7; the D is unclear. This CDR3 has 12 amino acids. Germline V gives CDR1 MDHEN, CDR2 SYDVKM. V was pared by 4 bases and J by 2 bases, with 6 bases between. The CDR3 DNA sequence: TGTGCCAGCAGTTCTGTAACCTACGAGCAGTACTTC. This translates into CASSSVTYEQYF.

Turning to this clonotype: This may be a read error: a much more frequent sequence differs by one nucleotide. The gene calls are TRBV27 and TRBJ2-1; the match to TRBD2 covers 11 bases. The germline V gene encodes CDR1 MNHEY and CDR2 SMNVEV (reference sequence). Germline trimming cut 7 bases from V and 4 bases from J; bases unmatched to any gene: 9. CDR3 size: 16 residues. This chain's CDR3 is CASITRLAGRYNEQFF. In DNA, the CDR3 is TGTGCCAGCATTACCCGACTAGCGGGAAGGTACAATGAGCAGTTCTTC.

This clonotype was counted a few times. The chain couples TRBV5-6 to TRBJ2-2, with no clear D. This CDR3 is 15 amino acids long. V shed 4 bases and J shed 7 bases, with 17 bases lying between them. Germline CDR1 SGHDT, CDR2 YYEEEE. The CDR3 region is CASSQWITGLGELFF. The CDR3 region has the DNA TGTGCCAGCAGCCAATGGATTACCGGTCTCGGGGAGCTGTTTTTT.

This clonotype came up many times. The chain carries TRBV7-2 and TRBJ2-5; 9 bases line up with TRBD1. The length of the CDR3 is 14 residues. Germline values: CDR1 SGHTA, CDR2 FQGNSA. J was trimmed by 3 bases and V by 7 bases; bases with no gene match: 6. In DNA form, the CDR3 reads TGTGCCAGCACCCAGACAGGGGGTAAAGAGACCCAGTACTTC. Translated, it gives CASTQTGGKETQYF.

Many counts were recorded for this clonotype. CDR3 loop: CASSLNSGSSETQYF. The DNA of the CDR3 is TGTGCCAGCAGTTTAAATAGCGGGAGTTCGGAGACCCAGTACTTC. This chain connects TRBV28 to TRBJ2-5, with 9 bases that match TRBD2. The germline V gene has CDR1 MDHEN and CDR2 SYDVKM. There are 15 residues in the CDR3. With V trimmed by 2 bases and J by 5 bases, 6 bases remained unmatched.

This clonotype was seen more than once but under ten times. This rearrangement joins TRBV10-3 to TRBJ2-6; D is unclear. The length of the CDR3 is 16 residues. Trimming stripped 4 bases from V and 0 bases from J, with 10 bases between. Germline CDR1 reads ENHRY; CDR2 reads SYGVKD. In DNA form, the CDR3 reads TGTGCCATCAGTGGCCCGTCGAGCTCTGGGGCCAACGTCCTGACTTTC. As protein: CAISGPSSSGANVLTF.

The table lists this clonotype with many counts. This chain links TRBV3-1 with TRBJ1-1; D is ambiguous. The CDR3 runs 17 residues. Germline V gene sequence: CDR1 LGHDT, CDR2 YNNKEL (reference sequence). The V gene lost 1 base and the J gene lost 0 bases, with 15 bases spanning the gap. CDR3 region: CASSQGVRAGMNTEAFF. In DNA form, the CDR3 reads TGTGCCAGCAGCCAAGGAGTGCGTGCAGGTATGAACACTGAAGCTTTCTTT. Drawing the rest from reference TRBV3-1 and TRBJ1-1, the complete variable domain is DTAVSQTPKYLVTQMGNDKSIKCEQNLGHDTMYWYKQDSKKFLKIMFSYNNKELIINETVPNRFSPKSPDKAHLNLHINSLELGDSAVYFCASSQGVRAGMNTEAFFGQGTRLTVV.

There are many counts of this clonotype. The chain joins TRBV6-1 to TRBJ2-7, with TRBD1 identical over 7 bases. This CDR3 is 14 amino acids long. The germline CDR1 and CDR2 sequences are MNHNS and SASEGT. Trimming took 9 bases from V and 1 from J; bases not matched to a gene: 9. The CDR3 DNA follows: TGTGCCAGTCCCAAATCGGGACAGTCCTACGAGCAGTACTTC. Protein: CASPKSGQSYEQYF.

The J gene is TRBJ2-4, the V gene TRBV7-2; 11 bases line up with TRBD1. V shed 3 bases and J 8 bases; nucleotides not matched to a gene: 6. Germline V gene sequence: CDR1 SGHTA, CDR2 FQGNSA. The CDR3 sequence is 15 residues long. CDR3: CASSLRTGGLDIQYF. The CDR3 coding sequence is TGTGCCAGCAGCTTGCGGACAGGGGGCCTCGACATTCAGTACTTC.

CDR3 coding DNA: TGTGCCAGCAGTCAGGGAGGGCACACCGGGGAGCTGTTTTTT. This encodes CASSQGGHTGELFF. J is TRBJ2-2 and V is TRBV6-2 or TRBV6-3; 7 bases line up with TRBD2. The CDR3 loop spans 14 amino acids. Germline CDR1 reads MNHEY; CDR2 reads SVGEGT. Losses at the gene ends were 5 bases for V and 3 bases for J; bases not matched to a gene: 3.

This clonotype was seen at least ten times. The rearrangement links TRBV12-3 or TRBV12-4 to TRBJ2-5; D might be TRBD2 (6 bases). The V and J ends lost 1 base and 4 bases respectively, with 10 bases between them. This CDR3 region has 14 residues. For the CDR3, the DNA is TGTGCCAGCAGTTTAGATAGGCGGGGAGAGACCCAGTACTTC. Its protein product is CASSLDRRGETQYF.

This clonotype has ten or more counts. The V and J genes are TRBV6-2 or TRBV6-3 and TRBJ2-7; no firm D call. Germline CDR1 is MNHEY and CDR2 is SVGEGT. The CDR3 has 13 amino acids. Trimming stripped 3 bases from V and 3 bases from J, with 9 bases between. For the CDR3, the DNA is TGTGCCAGCAGTTATTATCAGCACTACGAGCAGTACTTC. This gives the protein CASSYYQHYEQYF.

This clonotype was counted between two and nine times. CDR3 sequence (DNA): TGTGCCAGCAGCGTAGGACAGGGACCCCAAGAGACCCAGTACTTC. Amino acid sequence: CASSVGQGPQETQYF. The chain couples TRBV9 to TRBJ2-5; 7 bases are shared with TRBD1. The CDR3 runs to 15 residues. The junction had 3 bases not matched to a gene; V was cut back by 0 bases and J by 1 base. Looked up from germline, CDR1 is SGDLS and CDR2 is YYNGEE.

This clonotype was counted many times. DNA for the CDR3: TGTGCCAGCAGCCACGGGACATCCAAAAACATTCAGTACTTC. Amino acid sequence: CASSHGTSKNIQYF. The J gene is TRBJ2-4, the V gene TRBV7-9; D may be TRBD1 (6 bases). Germline V gene sequence: CDR1 SEHNR, CDR2 FQNEAQ (reference sequence). The CDR3 extends over 14 amino acids. Trimming pared 5 bases from V and 2 bases from J, leaving 10 bases between.

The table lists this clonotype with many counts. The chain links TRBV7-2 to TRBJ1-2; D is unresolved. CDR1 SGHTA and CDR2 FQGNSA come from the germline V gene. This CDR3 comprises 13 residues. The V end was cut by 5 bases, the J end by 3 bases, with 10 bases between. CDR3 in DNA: TGTGCCAGCAGCCCTACACGGGACTATGGCTACACCTTC. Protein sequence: CASSPTRDYGYTF.

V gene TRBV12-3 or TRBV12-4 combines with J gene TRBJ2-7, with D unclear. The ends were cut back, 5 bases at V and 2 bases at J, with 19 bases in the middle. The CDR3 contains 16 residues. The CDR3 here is CASSLLTSGVPYEQYF. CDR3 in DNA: TGTGCCAGCAGTCTCCTCACATCGGGCGTACCCTACGAGCAGTACTTC.

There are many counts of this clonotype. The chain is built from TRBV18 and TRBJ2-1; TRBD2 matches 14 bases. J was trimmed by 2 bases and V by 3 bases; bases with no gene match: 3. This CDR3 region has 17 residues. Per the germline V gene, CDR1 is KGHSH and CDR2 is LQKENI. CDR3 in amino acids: CASSPGTSGSTYNEQFF. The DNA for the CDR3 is TGTGCCAGCTCACCCGGGACTAGCGGGAGTACCTACAATGAGCAGTTCTTC.

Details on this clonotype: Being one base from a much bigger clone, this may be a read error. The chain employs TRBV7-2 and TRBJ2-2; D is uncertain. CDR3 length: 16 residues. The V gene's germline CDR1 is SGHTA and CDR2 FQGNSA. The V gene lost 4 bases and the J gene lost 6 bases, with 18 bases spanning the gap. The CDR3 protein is CASSYLGDPVAGELFF. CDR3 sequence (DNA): TGTGCCAGCAGCTACCTGGGTGATCCCGTAGCCGGGGAGCTGTTTTTT.

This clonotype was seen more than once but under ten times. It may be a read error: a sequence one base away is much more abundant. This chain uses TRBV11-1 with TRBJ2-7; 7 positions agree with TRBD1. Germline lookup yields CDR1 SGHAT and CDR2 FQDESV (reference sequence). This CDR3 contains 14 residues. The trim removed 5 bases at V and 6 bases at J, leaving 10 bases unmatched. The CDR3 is CASSPADRHCEQYF. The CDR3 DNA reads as TGTGCCAGCAGCCCCGCGGACAGGCACTGCGAGCAGTACTTC.

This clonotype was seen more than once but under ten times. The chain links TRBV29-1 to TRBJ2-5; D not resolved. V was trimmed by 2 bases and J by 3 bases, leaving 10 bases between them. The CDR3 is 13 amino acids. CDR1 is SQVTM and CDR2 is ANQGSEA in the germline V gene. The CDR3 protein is CSVELVLKETQYF. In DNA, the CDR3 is TGCAGCGTTGAATTAGTACTGAAAGAGACCCAGTACTTC.

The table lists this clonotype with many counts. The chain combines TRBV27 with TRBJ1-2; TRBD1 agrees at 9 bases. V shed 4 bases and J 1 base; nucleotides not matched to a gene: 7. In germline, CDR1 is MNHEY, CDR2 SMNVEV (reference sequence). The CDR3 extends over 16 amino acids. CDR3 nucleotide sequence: TGTGCCAGCAGTTCCTCGACAGGGGGATTTAACTATGGCTACACCTTC. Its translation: CASSSSTGGFNYGYTF.

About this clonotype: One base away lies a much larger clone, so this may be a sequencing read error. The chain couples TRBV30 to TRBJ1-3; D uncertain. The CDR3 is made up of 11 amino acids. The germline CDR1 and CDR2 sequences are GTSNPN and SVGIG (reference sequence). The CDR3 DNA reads TGTGCCTGGACAGTTGGAGACACCATATATTTT. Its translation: CAWTVGDTIYF.

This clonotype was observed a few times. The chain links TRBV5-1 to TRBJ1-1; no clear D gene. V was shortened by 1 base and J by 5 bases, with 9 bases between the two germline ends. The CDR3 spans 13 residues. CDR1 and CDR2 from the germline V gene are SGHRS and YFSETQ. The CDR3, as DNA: TGCGCCAGCAGCTTGATGCAGGAAACTGAAGCTTTCTTT. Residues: CASSLMQETEAFF.

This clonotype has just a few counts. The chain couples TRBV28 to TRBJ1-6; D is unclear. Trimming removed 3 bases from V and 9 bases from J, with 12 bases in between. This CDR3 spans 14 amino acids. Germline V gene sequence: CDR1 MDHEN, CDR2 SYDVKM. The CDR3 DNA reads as TGTGCCAGCAGTTTCCGGGGATTGGGTTCACCCCTCCACTTT. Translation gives CASSFRGLGSPLHF.